These T cell receptor beta chains were read from a single sample in a study of T-cell memory formation after mild COVID-19. In TCRdb, the 5' RACE reads were re-called with MiXCR into one record per CDR3 protein. The data show about 360,000 distinct CDR3 sequences, roughly an eighth seen once. The sequenced sample was PBMCs or a T cell subset sorted from them (not recorded which). These receptor sequences come from a young man who had mild COVID-19 (a few samples of this study predate the infection). Cell type and time point are not known. Both conserved end residues are part of each CDR3. The order of the fields is clone size, J gene, V gene, D gene, CDR3 protein, CDR3 DNA. D genes are given only for firm matches. Where a row states a size, it is once, few, many or the class of an expanded clone; other rows omit it.

clone_size: .
j_call: TRBJ1-1
v_call: TRBV4-1
d_call: .
cdr3_aa: CASSQEPGQFTEAFF
cdr3_nt: TGCGCCAGCAGCCAAGAACCAGGGCAGTTCACTGAAGCTTTCTTT

clone_size: .
j_call: TRBJ2-5
v_call: TRBV9
d_call: .
cdr3_aa: CASSVDLADVTQYF
cdr3_nt: TGTGCCAGCAGCGTAGATCTGGCGGACGTGACCCAGTACTTC

clone_size: .
j_call: TRBJ2-5
v_call: TRBV9
d_call: TRBD1
cdr3_aa: CASSVRDGQGQETQYF
cdr3_nt: TGTGCCAGCAGCGTACGAGACGGACAGGGGCAAGAGACCCAGTACTTC

clone_size: .
j_call: TRBJ2-2
v_call: TRBV20-1
d_call: TRBD2
cdr3_aa: CSARDAAGGPNTGELFF
cdr3_nt: TGCAGTGCTAGAGATGCAGCGGGGGGGCCGAACACCGGGGAGCTGTTTTTT

clone_size: .
j_call: TRBJ2-7
v_call: TRBV12-3/TRBV12-4
d_call: TRBD1
cdr3_aa: CASSRGTGSAEQYF
cdr3_nt: TGTGCCAGCAGCCGTGGGACAGGGAGCGCCGAGCAGTACTTC

clone_size: .
j_call: TRBJ1-5
v_call: TRBV20-1
d_call: TRBD1
cdr3_aa: CSAGMGQGGNQPQHF
cdr3_nt: TGCAGTGCTGGGATGGGACAGGGCGGTAATCAGCCCCAGCATTTT

clone_size: .
j_call: TRBJ2-1
v_call: TRBV6-6
d_call: .
cdr3_aa: CASSYLASGTPSSYNEQFF
cdr3_nt: TGTGCCAGCAGTTACCTCGCGAGCGGAACGCCGAGCTCCTACAATGAGCAGTTCTTC

clone_size: once
j_call: TRBJ1-4
v_call: TRBV7-9
d_call: TRBD1
cdr3_aa: CASSFGAGGEKLFF
cdr3_nt: TGTGCCAGCAGCTTCGGTGCAGGGGGCGAAAAACTGTTTTTT

clone_size: .
j_call: TRBJ2-3
v_call: TRBV7-9
d_call: .
cdr3_aa: CASSLNPLGTDTQYF
cdr3_nt: TGTGCCAGCAGCTTAAACCCCTTGGGGACAGATACGCAGTATTTT

clone_size: few
j_call: TRBJ2-7
v_call: TRBV7-3
d_call: TRBD1
cdr3_aa: CASSLNGQGSSYEQYF
cdr3_nt: TGTGCCAGCAGCTTAAATGGACAGGGGAGTTCCTACGAGCAGTACTTC

clone_size: few
j_call: TRBJ2-3
v_call: TRBV4-2
d_call: .
cdr3_aa: CATRRPAGDTQYF
cdr3_nt: TGTGCCACTCGCAGACCCGCCGGCGATACGCAGTATTTT

clone_size: .
j_call: TRBJ1-5
v_call: TRBV6-5
d_call: TRBD1
cdr3_aa: CASSTRRTGSQPQHF
cdr3_nt: TGTGCCAGCAGTACCCGGAGGACAGGGAGTCAGCCCCAGCATTTT

clone_size: few
j_call: TRBJ2-3
v_call: TRBV12-3/TRBV12-4
d_call: .
cdr3_aa: CASSRLALSTDTQYF
cdr3_nt: TGTGCCAGCAGTCGGCTAGCATTAAGCACAGATACGCAGTATTTT

clone_size: many
j_call: TRBJ2-5
v_call: TRBV28
d_call: .
cdr3_aa: CASRGQRETQYF
cdr3_nt: TGTGCCAGCAGAGGACAGAGGGAGACCCAGTACTTC

clone_size: few
j_call: TRBJ1-1
v_call: TRBV28
d_call: .
cdr3_aa: CASSLIWNTEAFF
cdr3_nt: TGTGCCAGCAGTTTAATTTGGAACACTGAAGCTTTCTTT

clone_size: .
j_call: TRBJ1-1
v_call: TRBV3-1
d_call: .
cdr3_aa: CASSQVAGTTTEAFF
cdr3_nt: TGTGCCAGCAGCCAAGTGGCAGGGACGACGACTGAAGCTTTCTTT

clone_size: many
j_call: TRBJ1-1
v_call: TRBV5-1
d_call: .
cdr3_aa: CASSPQQGNTEAFF
cdr3_nt: TGCGCCAGCAGCCCCCAACAGGGGAACACTGAAGCTTTCTTT

clone_size: many
j_call: TRBJ2-1
v_call: TRBV24-1
d_call: .
cdr3_aa: CATSDPGDGGNEQFF
cdr3_nt: TGTGCCACCAGTGATCCGGGGGACGGTGGGAATGAGCAGTTCTTC

clone_size: few
j_call: TRBJ2-3
v_call: TRBV12-3/TRBV12-4
d_call: .
cdr3_aa: CASSLDLQGSTDTQYF
cdr3_nt: TGTGCCAGCAGTTTGGATTTACAGGGTAGCACAGATACGCAGTATTTT

clone_size: .
j_call: TRBJ2-1
v_call: TRBV14
d_call: TRBD2
cdr3_aa: CASSRTSGAYNEQFF
cdr3_nt: TGTGCCAGCAGCCGTACTAGCGGGGCCTACAATGAGCAGTTCTTC

clone_size: .
j_call: TRBJ2-3
v_call: TRBV29-1
d_call: .
cdr3_aa: CSELTESDTQYF
cdr3_nt: TGCAGCGAGCTCACAGAGTCAGATACGCAGTATTTT

clone_size: many
j_call: TRBJ2-1
v_call: TRBV20-1
d_call: .
cdr3_aa: CSAPWGVRQFF
cdr3_nt: TGCAGTGCTCCCTGGGGGGTTCGGCAGTTCTTC

clone_size: .
j_call: TRBJ2-7
v_call: TRBV15
d_call: .
cdr3_aa: CATSRDSSYEQYF
cdr3_nt: TGTGCCACCAGCAGGGACAGCTCCTACGAGCAGTACTTC

clone_size: few
j_call: TRBJ2-7
v_call: TRBV11-1
d_call: TRBD1
cdr3_aa: CASSPGTGPTYEQYF
cdr3_nt: TGTGCCAGCAGCCCCGGGACAGGGCCTACCTACGAGCAGTACTTC

clone_size: few
j_call: TRBJ2-5
v_call: TRBV20-1
d_call: .
cdr3_aa: CSARGLAKQETQYF
cdr3_nt: TGCAGTGCTAGAGGTCTAGCAAAACAAGAGACCCAGTACTTC

clone_size: few
j_call: TRBJ1-6
v_call: TRBV4-3
d_call: TRBD1
cdr3_aa: CASSQEGTGNSPLHF
cdr3_nt: TGCGCCAGCAGCCAAGAGGGGACAGGAAATTCACCCCTCCACTTT

clone_size: .
j_call: TRBJ1-4
v_call: TRBV5-1
d_call: .
cdr3_aa: CASSSWVGGEKLFF
cdr3_nt: TGCGCCAGCAGCTCGTGGGTAGGAGGTGAAAAACTGTTTTTT

clone_size: few
j_call: TRBJ2-7
v_call: TRBV6-1
d_call: .
cdr3_aa: CASSKTGPGGEQYF
cdr3_nt: TGTGCCAGCAGTAAAACAGGGCCCGGGGGCGAGCAGTACTTC

clone_size: .
j_call: TRBJ2-2
v_call: TRBV7-2
d_call: .
cdr3_aa: CASSPGNSGELFF
cdr3_nt: TGTGCCAGCAGCCCAGGAAATAGCGGGGAGCTGTTTTTT

clone_size: few
j_call: TRBJ2-3
v_call: TRBV7-6
d_call: TRBD2
cdr3_aa: CASSSVGGATDTQYF
cdr3_nt: TGTGCCAGCAGCTCCGTCGGGGGGGCGACAGATACGCAGTATTTT

clone_size: .
j_call: TRBJ1-1
v_call: TRBV10-3
d_call: .
cdr3_aa: CAISEHRSRDTEAFF
cdr3_nt: TGTGCCATCAGTGAGCACAGGAGTAGGGACACTGAAGCTTTCTTT

clone_size: few
j_call: TRBJ1-6
v_call: TRBV15
d_call: .
cdr3_aa: CATSRTNNSPLHF
cdr3_nt: TGTGCCACCAGCAGGACCAATAATTCACCCCTCCACTTT

clone_size: .
j_call: TRBJ2-7
v_call: TRBV5-4
d_call: TRBD1
cdr3_aa: CASSFGQGAANEQYF
cdr3_nt: TGTGCCAGCAGCTTCGGACAGGGGGCAGCGAACGAGCAGTACTTC

clone_size: few
j_call: TRBJ2-2
v_call: TRBV24-1
d_call: .
cdr3_aa: CATSDPPGELFF
cdr3_nt: TGTGCCACCAGTGACCCCCCCGGGGAGCTGTTTTTT

clone_size: many
j_call: TRBJ2-1
v_call: TRBV28
d_call: .
cdr3_aa: CASSRPNEQFF
cdr3_nt: TGTGCCAGCAGCCGCCCCAATGAGCAGTTCTTC

clone_size: .
j_call: TRBJ2-7
v_call: TRBV5-1
d_call: TRBD1
cdr3_aa: CASSPGQGAEWEQYF
cdr3_nt: TGCGCCAGCAGCCCGGGACAGGGGGCGGAGTGGGAGCAGTACTTC

clone_size: .
j_call: TRBJ1-2
v_call: TRBV4-3
d_call: .
cdr3_aa: CASSQERTTPNYGYTF
cdr3_nt: TGCGCCAGCAGCCAAGAACGAACGACACCCAACTATGGCTACACCTTC

clone_size: .
j_call: TRBJ2-3
v_call: TRBV5-6
d_call: .
cdr3_aa: CASGQGADTQYF
cdr3_nt: TGTGCCAGCGGTCAGGGAGCAGATACGCAGTATTTT

clone_size: .
j_call: TRBJ2-1
v_call: TRBV14
d_call: TRBD2
cdr3_aa: CASRPLAGGRPNEQFF
cdr3_nt: TGTGCCAGCAGGCCCCTAGCGGGGGGGCGCCCCAATGAGCAGTTCTTC

clone_size: .
j_call: TRBJ1-1
v_call: TRBV29-1
d_call: .
cdr3_aa: CSGGAGNTEAFF
cdr3_nt: TGCAGCGGAGGGGCAGGGAACACTGAAGCTTTCTTT

clone_size: .
j_call: TRBJ2-5
v_call: TRBV5-1
d_call: TRBD2
cdr3_aa: CASSLLPGGGETQYF
cdr3_nt: TGCGCCAGCAGCTTGCTTCCGGGGGGAGGTGAGACCCAGTACTTC

clone_size: few
j_call: TRBJ2-2
v_call: TRBV27
d_call: .
cdr3_aa: CASSLSRQWGELFF
cdr3_nt: TGTGCCAGCAGTTTATCCCGCCAATGGGGGGAGCTGTTTTTT

clone_size: many
j_call: TRBJ2-1
v_call: TRBV4-2
d_call: TRBD2
cdr3_aa: CASSQDFGERGGPNEQFF
cdr3_nt: TGTGCCAGCAGCCAAGATTTTGGGGAGCGGGGGGGCCCCAATGAGCAGTTCTTC

clone_size: .
j_call: TRBJ1-5
v_call: TRBV4-1
d_call: .
cdr3_aa: CASSQDGNARNNQPQHF
cdr3_nt: TGCGCCAGCAGCCAAGATGGTAATGCTAGGAACAATCAGCCCCAGCATTTT

clone_size: few
j_call: TRBJ1-1
v_call: TRBV6-4
d_call: .
cdr3_aa: CASSDSIERVGEAFF
cdr3_nt: TGTGCCAGCAGTGACTCGATTGAAAGGGTCGGTGAAGCTTTCTTT

clone_size: .
j_call: TRBJ2-1
v_call: TRBV4-1
d_call: TRBD2
cdr3_aa: CASSQSGTSGGLGQFF
cdr3_nt: TGCGCCAGCAGCCAATCCGGGACTAGCGGGGGCCTAGGGCAGTTCTTC

clone_size: .
j_call: TRBJ1-4
v_call: TRBV18
d_call: .
cdr3_aa: CASSPSSQENEKLFF
cdr3_nt: TGTGCCAGCTCACCATCCTCACAGGAAAATGAAAAACTGTTTTTT

clone_size: few
j_call: TRBJ2-7
v_call: TRBV7-2
d_call: .
cdr3_aa: CASSLDSGYYEQYF
cdr3_nt: TGTGCCAGCAGCTTAGACAGCGGCTACTACGAGCAGTACTTC